Listed below are T cell receptor beta chains from one sample, sequenced in a study of T cell responses to AZD1222 COVID-19 vaccine. The data were produced by immunoSEQ multiplex PCR, yet TCRdb's version contains in-frame clones alone and is incomplete. This table has about 35,000 clones, 75% to 90% appearing once. The starting material was peripheral blood, obtained on day 0 of AZD1222 vaccination. The receptors here all came from an adult in good health. Each CDR3 is given without its conserved first and last residue. Not all rows give a size; the values are once, few, many and, for expanded clones, a class.

size,V,J,length,CDR3
-,TRBV7-7,TRBJ2-2,15,ASSQNPGTTNTGELF
-,TRBV3-1/TRBV3-2,TRBJ2-5,14,ASSQTVGEMGETQY
-,TRBV27,TRBJ2-7,13,ASSLRGGRVYEQY
once,TRBV7-2,TRBJ2-7,13,ASSSYQGLNKEQY
-,TRBV5-1,TRBJ2-7,12,ASRQDRGTYEQY
-,TRBV7-9,TRBJ1-1,10,ASGVMNTEAF
-,TRBV6-1,TRBJ2-5,11,ASSEQPGETQY
-,TRBV2,TRBJ2-1,12,ATNSGRKNNEQF
-,TRBV7-9,TRBJ2-7,12,ASSLEATGGEQY
-,TRBV5-1,TRBJ2-1,11,ASSLQGMAEQF
-,TRBV28,TRBJ2-2,16,ASSFEVAGGPNTGELF
-,TRBV27,TRBJ1-3,12,ASSPRGRGHTIY
-,TRBV4-1,TRBJ1-6,14,ASSPTGGSYNSPLH
once,TRBV29-1,TRBJ2-4,10,SGGGAKNIQY
-,TRBV13,TRBJ2-2,14,ASSTMGVQYTGELF
-,TRBV27,TRBJ1-5,11,ASSDAVGGPQH
once,TRBV4-1,TRBJ1-4,15,ASSLTGTAGPNEKLF
once,TRBV12-3/TRBV12-4,TRBJ1-1,11,ASSLVQNTEAF
few,TRBV19,TRBJ1-6,12,ASSEREGNSPLH
-,TRBV10-2,TRBJ1-2,12,ASSVLPGADGYT
-,TRBV4-1,TRBJ1-5,12,ASSDRGSNQPQH
-,TRBV6-5,TRBJ2-2,12,ASSYRQSTGELF
large,TRBV6-4,TRBJ1-6,13,ASSAGTASSSPLH
-,TRBV5-1,TRBJ1-1,12,ASSRDPTNTEAF
few,TRBV19,TRBJ1-2,15,ASIASTGDLLYYGYT
once,TRBV19,TRBJ1-2,11,ATRHGGNYGYT
-,TRBV20-1,TRBJ1-1,9,SARGDTEAF
-,TRBV5-6,TRBJ2-1,12,ASSPLDSDNEQF
-,TRBV7-2,TRBJ1-5,13,ASSLMIDSNQPQH
-,TRBV27,TRBJ1-1,15,ASSLLGGVGQNTEAF
-,TRBV30,TRBJ1-3,13,AWSVRGGSGNTIY
-,TRBV2,TRBJ1-5,11,ASSRQSSQPQH
-,TRBV6-2/TRBV6-3,TRBJ2-1,13,ASSYGASSYNEQF
-,TRBV28,TRBJ1-2,14,ASSSADRGSLGGYT
-,TRBV7-2,TRBJ1-6,13,ASSLGAGDNSPLH
-,TRBV14,TRBJ2-7,13,ASSLNWGRVDEQY
-,TRBV28,TRBJ1-4,13,ASSLLQGPNEKLF
-,TRBV11-2,TRBJ1-2,13,ASSSTPRNNYGYT
-,TRBV7-2,TRBJ1-6,10,ASSTGDSPLH
-,TRBV5-5,TRBJ1-3,14,ASSLPPLFSGNTIY
few,TRBV11-2,TRBJ2-1,15,ASSFQRGGSSYNEQF
-,TRBV12-3/TRBV12-4,TRBJ2-7,11,ATGDGELREQY
-,TRBV28,TRBJ2-3,11,ASSFGGVDTQY
-,TRBV28,TRBJ1-2,12,ASRGTVGFYGYT
-,TRBV6-1,TRBJ2-2,13,ASSDWGRNTGELF
-,TRBV5-1,TRBJ1-6,13,ASSPGQGADSPLH
-,TRBV15,TRBJ2-7,14,ATRSGTGDPLYEQY
-,TRBV9,TRBJ1-4,13,ASSVAGDTNEKLF
-,TRBV9,TRBJ2-5,12,ASSISGIQETQY
-,TRBV9,TRBJ1-6,12,ASSVGVANSPLH
-,TRBV29-1,TRBJ2-7,11,SASDRSSYEQY
-,TRBV9,TRBJ1-6,12,ASSVMSSDSPLH
-,TRBV6-5,TRBJ1-5,11,ASRYGSNQPQH
-,TRBV5-1,TRBJ2-3,12,ATKGNTNTDTQY
once,TRBV5-1,TRBJ2-7,11,ASSVRTGYEQY
-,TRBV15,TRBJ1-2,10,ATSGSLGAFT
-,TRBV6-5,TRBJ1-5,12,ASSRGIQNQPQH
few,TRBV7-3,TRBJ1-1,12,ASSPTGGDTEAF
-,TRBV7-9,TRBJ1-1,13,ASSLWAGSGTEAF